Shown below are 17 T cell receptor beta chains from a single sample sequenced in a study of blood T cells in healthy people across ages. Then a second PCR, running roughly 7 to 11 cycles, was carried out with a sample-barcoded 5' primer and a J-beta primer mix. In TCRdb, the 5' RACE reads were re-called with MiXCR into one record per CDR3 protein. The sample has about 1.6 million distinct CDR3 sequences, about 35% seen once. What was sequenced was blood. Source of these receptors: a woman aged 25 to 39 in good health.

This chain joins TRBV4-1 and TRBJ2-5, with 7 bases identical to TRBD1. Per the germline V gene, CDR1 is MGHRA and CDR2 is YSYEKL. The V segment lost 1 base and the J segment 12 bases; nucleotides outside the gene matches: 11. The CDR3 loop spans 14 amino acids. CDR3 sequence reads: CASSQGQGTYEEYF. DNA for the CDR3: TGCGCCAGCAGCCAAGGACAGGGAACCTACGAGGAGTACTTC.

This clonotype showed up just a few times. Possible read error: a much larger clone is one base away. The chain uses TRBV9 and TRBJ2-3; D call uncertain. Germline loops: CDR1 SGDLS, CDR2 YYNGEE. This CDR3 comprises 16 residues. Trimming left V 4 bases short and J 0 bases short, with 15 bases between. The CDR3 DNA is TGTGCCAGCAGCCCCCCCCGAGCAGCTAGCACAGATACGCAGTATTTT. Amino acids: CASSPPRAASTDTQYF. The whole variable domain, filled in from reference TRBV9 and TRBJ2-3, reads DSGVTQTPKHLITATGQRVTLRCSPRSGDLSVYWYQQSLDQGLQFLIQYYNGEERAKGNILERFSAQQFPDLHSELNLSSLELGDSALYFCASSPPRAASTDTQYFGPGTRLTVL.

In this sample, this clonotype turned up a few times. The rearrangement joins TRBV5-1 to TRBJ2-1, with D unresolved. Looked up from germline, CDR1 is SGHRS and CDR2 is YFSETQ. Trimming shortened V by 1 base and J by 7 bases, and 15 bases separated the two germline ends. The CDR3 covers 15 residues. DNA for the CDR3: TGCGCCAGCAGCTTGAAAGTAGCCTTAGGGAATGAGCAGTTCTTC. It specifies CASSLKVALGNEQFF.

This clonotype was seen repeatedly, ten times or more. This CDR3 reads CASSSNRYEQYF. The CDR3 DNA sequence: TGTGCCAGCAGCTCTAACCGCTACGAGCAGTACTTC. This sequence joins TRBV6-5 and TRBJ2-7; D gene ambiguous. The V end lost 6 bases, the J end lost 3 bases, and 9 bases lay between the germline ends. Per the germline V gene, CDR1 is MNHEY and CDR2 is SVGAGI. The CDR3 extends over 12 amino acids.

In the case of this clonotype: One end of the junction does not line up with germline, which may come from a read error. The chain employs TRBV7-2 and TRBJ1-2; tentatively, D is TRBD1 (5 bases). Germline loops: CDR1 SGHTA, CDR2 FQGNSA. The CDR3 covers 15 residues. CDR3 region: CASSLAAPGRGGYTF. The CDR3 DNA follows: TGTGCCAGCAGCCTAGCTGCGCCAGGGAGGGGTGGCTACACCTTC.

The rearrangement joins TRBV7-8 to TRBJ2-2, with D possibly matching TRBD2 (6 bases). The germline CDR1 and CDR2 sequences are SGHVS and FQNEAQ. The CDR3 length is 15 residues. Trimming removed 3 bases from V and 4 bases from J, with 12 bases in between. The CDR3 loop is CASSLGGALTGELFF. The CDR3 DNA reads TGTGCCAGCAGCTTGGGGGGAGCCCTCACCGGGGAGCTGTTTTTT.

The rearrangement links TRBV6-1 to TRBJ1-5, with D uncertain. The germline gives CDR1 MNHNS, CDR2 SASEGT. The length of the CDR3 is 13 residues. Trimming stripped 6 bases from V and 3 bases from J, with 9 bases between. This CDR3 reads CASRRDPNQPQHF. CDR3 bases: TGTGCCAGCAGGCGGGATCCCAATCAGCCCCAGCATTTT.

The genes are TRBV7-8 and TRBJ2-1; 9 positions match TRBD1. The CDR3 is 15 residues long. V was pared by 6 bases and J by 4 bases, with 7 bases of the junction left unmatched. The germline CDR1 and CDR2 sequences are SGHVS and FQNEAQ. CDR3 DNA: TGTGCCAGCAGGATAACGACAGGGGGGTACAATGAGCAGTTCTTC. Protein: CASRITTGGYNEQFF.

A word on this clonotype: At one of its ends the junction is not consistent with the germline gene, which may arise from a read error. In DNA form, the CDR3 reads TGCGCAAGCAGCTTAGATTTGCGGGAAGGGCCCAAAGATACGCAGTATTTT. It is translated as CASSLDLREGPKDTQYF. The V and J genes are TRBV5-1 and TRBJ2-3, with TRBD2 as a possible D gene (6 bases). The germline CDR1 and CDR2 sequences are SGHRS and YFSETQ. The CDR3 length is 17 residues.

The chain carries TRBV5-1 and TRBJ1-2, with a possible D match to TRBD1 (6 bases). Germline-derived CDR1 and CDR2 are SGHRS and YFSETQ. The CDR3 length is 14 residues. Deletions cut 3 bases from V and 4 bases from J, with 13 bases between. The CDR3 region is CASSWKGESYGYTF. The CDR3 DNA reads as TGCGCCAGCAGCTGGAAGGGGGAGTCCTATGGCTACACCTTC.

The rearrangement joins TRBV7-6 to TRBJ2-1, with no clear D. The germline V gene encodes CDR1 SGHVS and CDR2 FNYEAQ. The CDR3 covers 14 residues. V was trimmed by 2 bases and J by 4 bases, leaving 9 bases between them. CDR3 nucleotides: TGTGCCAGCAGCTTATGGGCAACATACAATGAGCAGTTCTTC. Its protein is CASSLWATYNEQFF.

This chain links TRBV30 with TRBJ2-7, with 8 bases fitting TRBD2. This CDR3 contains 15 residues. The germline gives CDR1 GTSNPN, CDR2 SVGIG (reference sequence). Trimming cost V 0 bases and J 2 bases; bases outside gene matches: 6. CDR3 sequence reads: CAWSVLTGGPYEQYF. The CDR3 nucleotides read TGTGCCTGGAGTGTGCTGACGGGAGGGCCCTACGAGCAGTACTTC.

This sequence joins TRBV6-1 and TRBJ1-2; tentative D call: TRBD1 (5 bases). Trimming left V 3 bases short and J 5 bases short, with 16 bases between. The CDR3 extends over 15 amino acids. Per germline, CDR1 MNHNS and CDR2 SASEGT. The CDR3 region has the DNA TGTGCCAGCAGTGAGGCGGGAGGGGTCGGATATGGCTACACCTTC. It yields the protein CASSEAGGVGYGYTF.

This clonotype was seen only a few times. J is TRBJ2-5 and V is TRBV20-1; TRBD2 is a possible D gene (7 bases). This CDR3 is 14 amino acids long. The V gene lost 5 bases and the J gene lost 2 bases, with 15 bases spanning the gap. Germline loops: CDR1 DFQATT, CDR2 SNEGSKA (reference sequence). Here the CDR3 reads CSAGGAASQETQYF. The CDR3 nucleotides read TGCAGTGCTGGGGGGGCTGCAAGTCAAGAGACCCAGTACTTC.

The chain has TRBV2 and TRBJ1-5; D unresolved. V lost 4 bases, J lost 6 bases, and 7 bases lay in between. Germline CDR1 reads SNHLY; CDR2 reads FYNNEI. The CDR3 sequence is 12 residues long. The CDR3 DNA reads TGTGCCAGCAGTGCGGCGGGTCAGCCCCAGCATTTT. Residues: CASSAAGQPQHF.

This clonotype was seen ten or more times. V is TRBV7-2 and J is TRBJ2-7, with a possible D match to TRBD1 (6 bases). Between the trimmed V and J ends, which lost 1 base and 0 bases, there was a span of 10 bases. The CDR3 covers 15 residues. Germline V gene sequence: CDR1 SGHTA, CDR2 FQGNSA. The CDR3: CASSLVGGRSYEQYF. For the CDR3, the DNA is TGTGCCAGCAGCTTAGTAGGGGGACGCTCCTACGAGCAGTACTTC.

CDR3 residues: CSARPYGQPTSYEQYF. The CDR3 DNA is TGCAGTGCTAGACCTTATGGACAGCCTACATCCTACGAGCAGTACTTC. This chain connects TRBV20-1 to TRBJ2-7; TRBD1 might be the D (6 bases). Per the germline V gene, CDR1 is DFQATT and CDR2 is SNEGSKA (reference sequence). This CDR3 spans 16 amino acids. The germline V and J ends were trimmed by 2 bases and 1 base, with 18 bases remaining between them.